The present entry profiles one T cell receptor (beta chain) with its context. Its antigen is not yet known. Within one base of it there is no much larger clone, and no base qualities were kept. CDR1 SGHAT and CDR2 FQNNGV are derived from the germline V gene. V is trimmed back by 4 bases and J by 2 bases, and the junction contains 7 bases that no gene match accounts for. The CDR3 starts with the cysteine, ends with the phenylalanine, and has 15 residues. The CDR3 DNA has 45 bases and is translated from base 1. The cohort was made up of around 720 healthy bone marrow donors. Cohort members were all nominally healthy when sampled, although unrecorded immune exposures were likely present. The donor was CMV seropositive and was included in the group of approximately 310 seropositive cohort members. Every donor gave a peripheral blood sample, and the peripheral blood mononuclear cells from that sample were used for TCR beta sequencing. The Qiagen DNeasy Blood Extraction Kit was used to extract genomic DNA from the blood cell samples.

These data come from a study of cytomegalovirus exposure and HLA in healthy donors (TCRdb year 2017). General notes on the study: An earlier analysis of several hundred of the donors reported more than 250 Gb of sequence data and roughly 110 million unique TCR beta sequences from roughly 180 million T cells. Of the 398 genotyped donors, approximately 83% fell in the genetic ancestry cluster associated with self-reported Caucasian donors. Every repertoire in the discovery cohort had been generated on one and the same sequencing platform. The study combined high-throughput TCR immunosequencing, statistical association of individual TCRs with disease status, and machine learning to predict cytomegalovirus infection status. The study aimed to test whether signatures of past pathogen exposure could be identified by cataloging public T cell receptors. Because of strong linkage in the cohort, 5 or 6 DR-DQ haplotypes were treated as single units for association and clustering. On average, roughly 240,000 unique TCR beta nucleotide sequences were sequenced per donor among 350 to 400 genotyped donors of the cohort, with approximately 18% of those sequences being non-productive. An earlier analysis of 587 of the donors used high-throughput TCR beta sequencing to judge whether each TCR beta V gene segment behaved as functional or pseudogenic. In addition to the first cohort of 650 to 800 subjects, a separate validation cohort of 130 or so different subjects was used. A later analysis re-analyzed previously published TCR beta repertoires from 600 to 850 donors and added high-resolution HLA genotyping to study TCR occurrence patterns. Typing coverage varied by locus: roughly 629-640 donors for A, B, C, DRB1 and DQB1; more than 500 for DQA1; approximately 610 for DPA1; roughly 450 for DPB1. The study used immunosequencing to profile the T cell repertoires of about 670 subjects and linked those repertoires to cytomegalovirus serostatus. HLA typing covered class I and class II loci at four-digit resolution. An early release that covered about 600 HLA-typed donors contained around 300 gigabases of sequencing data and tens of millions of unique TCR sequences. Donor age, sex, ethnicity and CMV serostatus were compiled alongside the repertoire data. The later analysis used no new phenotypic data to find candidate immune exposures, relying instead on TCR beta sequences and their occurrence across donors. Genome-wide SNP genotypes for about 65% of the roughly 670 donors were used in a later genetic analysis, which treated that subset as a discovery cohort.

Library construction relied on the immunoSEQ multiplex PCR assay. A mixture of 60 forward primers for TCR Vbeta segments and 13 reverse primers for TCR Jbeta segments was used in the multiplex PCR. The CDR3 region of rearranged TCR beta genes was amplified from genomic DNA with a multiplex PCR assay. Amplified TCR beta libraries were sequenced as 87-base-pair reads on the Illumina HiSeq System. On the study's bioinformatics: Across the 700 or so repertoires, a later analysis counted roughly 77 million unique TCR beta chains, roughly 11 million of which were shared by at least two donors. To remove PCR and sequencing errors, raw reads were error-corrected and collapsed into unique sequences using a nearest-neighbor algorithm that merged closely related sequences. V, D and J gene segments were assigned by aligning CDR3 sequences to IMGT reference sequences. For a sequence to be retained, a match of at least six nucleotides was required to both a V gene segment and a J gene segment. Rearrangements were classified as productive when the CDR3 lacked stop codons and remained in frame with V and J, and all other rearrangements were classified as non-productive. Following IMGT convention, CDR3 was defined as the stretch from the second conserved V-encoded cysteine to the conserved J-encoded phenylalanine. Sequences without an unambiguous match to a single V gene segment were excluded from the earlier analysis of approximately 560 of the donors. In an earlier analysis of some 590 of the donors, a V segment was called functional when productive rearrangements were above 56.7%, and segregating when the standard deviation between donors exceeded 5%. A statistical classification framework was developed to diagnose cytomegalovirus status using the catalog of TCR beta chain sequences. V and J gene assignment, in a later analysis, came from comparing TCR nucleotide sequences with IMGT/GENE-DB human TR gene sequences. In a later analysis, CDR3 sequences and most-parsimonious VDJ recombination scenarios were assigned using the TCRdist pipeline. In a later analysis, each TCR beta chain was defined by its CDR3 amino acid sequence together with its V-gene family, and reads without a unique V-gene family were excluded. To address suspected cross-contamination and a sequencing artifact, a later analysis removed under 600 highly shared, low-generation-probability nucleotide sequences. In a later analysis, a clonal expansion index for each public chain was calculated from normalized within-repertoire ranks of inferred template counts. In a later analysis, generation probabilities were computed using a VDJ recombination model fitted to out-of-frame rearrangements, and the results were checked against IGoR. Hypergeometric tests were used in a later analysis to score TCR-TCR, TCR-HLA and TCR-CMV co-occurrence, with a repertoire-size bias correction applied to the TCR pairs. In a later analysis, false discovery rates were estimated by permuting HLA or CMV assignments 20 times. A later analysis grouped co-occurring TCRs with DBSCAN, adding TCRdist sequence similarity when clustering within HLA-allele-positive subsets. Co-occurrence clustering excluded repertoires with fewer than 30,000 or more than 120,000 public chains, plus five with anomalous nucleotide sharing. TCRdb stores this immuneACCESS table with in-frame sequences only. Part of the clones is absent; in the studies checked, under half of the shortfall reflects unresolved V genes, and no reason is known for the rest. V and J calls and clone size are as listed in that table; D and trimming were resolved from the DNA. This sample gives around 140,000 clones in total; 82% of them show up just once. About 1.5% of the sample belongs to the ten largest clones.

Here is what the overall study found, with its caveats: This cohort had only TCR beta chains sequenced, and the lack of alpha or paired-chain data limited which features could be detected. Some IMGT-functional V segments, including TRBV6-2 and TRBV6-3, could not be told apart with the 87-base-pair reads, so those segments were excluded. Because counts were too low, about 18 rarely observed V segments, including chromosome 9 orphons, were excluded from the earlier analysis of about 500 of the donors. In an earlier analysis of approximately 590 of the donors, most TCR beta V segments appeared in productive rearrangements about 90% or about 30% of the time, broadly matching IMGT annotations. The sequencing pipeline was judged likely to have produced a cluster of highly shared sequence variants as a technical artifact. The classifier was reported to diagnose cytomegalovirus status with high specificity and sensitivity in both the original and validation cohorts. Because HLA typing was missing for some donors at each locus, association tests included only the typed subset. Compared with the roughly 600-donor mean, donors in an Asian-associated ancestry cluster had fewer N-insertions in productive TCRs, according to a later genetic analysis. It was suggested by the authors that the approach could potentially be generalized to other disease states and immunological phenotypes. In vitro tests confirmed that a few of the cytomegalovirus-associated TCR beta chains recognize cytomegalovirus antigens. In the study, some 160 TCR beta chains were listed as associated with cytomegalovirus. An association between a missense DCLRE1C variant and V-gene and J-gene trimming of TCR beta chains was found in a later genetic analysis and replicated in an independent cohort. Several of the top co-occurrence clusters appeared to be linked to parvovirus B19, influenza, CMV and Epstein-Barr virus, according to a later analysis. Strong co-occurrence of HLA alleles, especially DR and DQ, made assigning TCR associations to individual alleles difficult. The only immune exposure information available for the cohort was CMV serostatus. Linkage disequilibrium might explain the correlated functional status among segregating V segments, but an unknown experimental factor could not be ruled out. A further reported finding was that TCR beta sequences accurately predicted the HLA-A and HLA-B alleles for most subjects in the first cohort. Across donors, most TCR sequences were observed very rarely, whereas some public TCRs were present in many individuals. According to a later analysis, TCR association rates differed among HLA loci, with DRB1 alleles showing the most associated TCRs and HLA-C alleles showing the fewest. According to a later analysis, most CMV-associated TCR beta chains appeared to be HLA-restricted, and the HLA associations seemed to be driven largely by CMV exposure. In a later analysis, HLA-associated TCR beta chains were found to be more clonally expanded and to have lower generation probabilities than equally common non-associated chains. Roughly uniform sequencing depth across donors was assumed in presence/absence analyses, although this assumption may not hold. Specific HLA alleles were associated with over 15,000 TCR beta sequences at a false discovery rate of 0.05 in a later analysis.

The sequence is built from TRBV11-2 and TRBJ2-7; 8 nucleotides in the junction match TRBD2. The TCR comes from a young man in good health and CMV-seropositive. The sample comprised PBMCs. At the DNA level, the sequence is TGTGCCAGCAGCTGGCTAGCGGGTGGCGCCTACGAGCAGTACTTC. Its product reads: CASSWLAGGAYEQYF.